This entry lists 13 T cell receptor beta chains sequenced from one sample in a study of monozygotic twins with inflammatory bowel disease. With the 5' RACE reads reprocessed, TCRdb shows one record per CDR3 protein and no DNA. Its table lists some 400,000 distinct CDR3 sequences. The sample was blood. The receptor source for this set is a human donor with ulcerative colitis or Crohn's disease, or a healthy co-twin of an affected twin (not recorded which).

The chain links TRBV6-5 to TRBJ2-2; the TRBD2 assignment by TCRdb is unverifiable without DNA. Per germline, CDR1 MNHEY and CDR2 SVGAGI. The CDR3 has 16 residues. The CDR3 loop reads CASSYRVAGGPGELFF.

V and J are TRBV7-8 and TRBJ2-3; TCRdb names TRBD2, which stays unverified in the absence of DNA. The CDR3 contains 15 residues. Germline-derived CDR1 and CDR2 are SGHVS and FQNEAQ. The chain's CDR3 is CASSRATSQTGTQYF.

The CDR3 here is CASSSTGESNSPLHF. This chain connects TRBV5-1 to TRBJ1-6; TCRdb gives TRBD1 as the D gene, but with no DNA this cannot be confirmed. The germline gives CDR1 SGHRS, CDR2 YFSETQ. There are 15 residues in the CDR3. The full variable domain, rest sourced from reference TRBV5-1 and TRBJ1-6, is KAGVTQTPRYLIKTRGQQVTLSCSPISGHRSVSWYQQTPGQGLQFLFEYFSETQRNKGNFPGRFSGRQFSNSRSEMNVSTLELGDSALYLCASSSTGESNSPLHFGNGTRLTVT.

CDR3 in amino acids: CASSGTGSSYEQYF. The chain combines TRBV18 with TRBJ2-7; without DNA, the TCRdb call of TRBD1 cannot be checked. This CDR3 region has 14 residues. Germline CDR1 KGHSH, CDR2 LQKENI.

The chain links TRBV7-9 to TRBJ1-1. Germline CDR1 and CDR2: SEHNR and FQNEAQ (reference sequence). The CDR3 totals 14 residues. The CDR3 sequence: CASSPPEGPRPAFF.

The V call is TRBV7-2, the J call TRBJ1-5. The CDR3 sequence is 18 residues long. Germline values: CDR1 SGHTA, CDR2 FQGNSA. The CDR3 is CASSLAISGSHSNQPQHF.

CDR3 in amino acids: CASSLAGEKAFF. The rearrangement joins TRBV5-1 to TRBJ1-1. CDR3 length: 12 amino acids. The germline V gene encodes CDR1 SGHRS and CDR2 YFSETQ.

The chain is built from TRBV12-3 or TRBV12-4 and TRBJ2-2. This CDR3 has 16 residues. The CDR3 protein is CASSSPGGRNTGELFF.

CDR3 in amino acids: CASSYAWGLTYEQYF. The chain combines TRBV6-5 with TRBJ2-7; with no DNA, the TCRdb D assignment of TRBD2 cannot be verified. The germline V gene encodes CDR1 MNHEY and CDR2 SVGAGI. The CDR3 runs to 15 residues.

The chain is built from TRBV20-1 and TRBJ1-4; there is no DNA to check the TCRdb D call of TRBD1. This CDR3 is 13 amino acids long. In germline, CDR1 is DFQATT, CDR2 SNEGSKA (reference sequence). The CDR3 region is CSAQGGTNEKLFF.

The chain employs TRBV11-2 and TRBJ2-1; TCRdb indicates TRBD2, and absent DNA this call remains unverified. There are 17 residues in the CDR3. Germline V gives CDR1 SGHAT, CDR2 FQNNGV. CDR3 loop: CASSPELSASSYNEQFF. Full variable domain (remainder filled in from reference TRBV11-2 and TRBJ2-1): EAGVAQSPRYKIIEKRQSVAFWCNPISGHATLYWYQQILGQGPKLLIQFQNNGVVDDSQLPKDRFSAERLKGVDSTLKIQPAKLEDSAVYLCASSPELSASSYNEQFFGPGTRLTVL.

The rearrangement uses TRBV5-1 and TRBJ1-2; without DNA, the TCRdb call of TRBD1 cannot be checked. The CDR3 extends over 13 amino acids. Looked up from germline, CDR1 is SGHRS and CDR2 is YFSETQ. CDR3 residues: CASSLAAGYGYTF.

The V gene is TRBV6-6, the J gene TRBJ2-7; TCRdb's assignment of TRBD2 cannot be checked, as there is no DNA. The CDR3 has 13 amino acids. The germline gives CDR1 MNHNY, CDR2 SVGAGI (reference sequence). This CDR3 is CASSYAGGDEQYF.